This T cell receptor beta chain was found in a study of cytomegalovirus exposure and HLA in healthy donors. Study findings and constraints: Information on immune exposure was restricted to one variable (CMV serostatus). As a later analysis showed, several of the most significant clusters appeared to be linked to common viral pathogens.

Trimming left V 4 bases short and J 5 bases short, with 13 bases between. The CDR3 consists of 14 residues. Germline V gives CDR1 SGHRS, CDR2 YFSETQ. With regard to this clone: Its antigen remains unidentified.

Primers: 60 Vbeta forward and 13 Jbeta reverse. Only in-frame clones appear in the TCRdb table, and some are missing; sequencing was by immunoSEQ multiplex PCR. The data contain fewer than 250,000 clones, 60% to 80% of them singletons. The TCR originated in a male donor in good health and CMV-seronegative. Sequenced input: PBMCs. This chain connects TRBV5-1 to TRBJ2-1, with D unresolved. CDR3 in DNA: TGCGCCAGCAGCCCGCACTCTGGAGACAATGAGCAGTTCTTC. It encodes CASSPHSGDNEQFF.